The clone carrying this TCR beta chain was seen many times. Each CDR3 protein is one row after TCRdb ran MiXCR on the reads. In the table there are fewer than 700,000 distinct CDR3 sequences, 20% to 25% of which are singletons. Germline V gene data show CDR1 as SGHTA and CDR2 as FQGTGA. V lost 0 bases and J lost 6; bases outside the gene matches: 6. The CDR3 loop spans 16 amino acids. The data derive from a study of T cell repertoires in cytomegalovirus infection. This TCR came from a human donor in good health (CMV status not recorded). Some clones in this sample may be carry-over from other donors' samples. J is TRBJ2-1 and V is TRBV7-3; TRBD1 aligns across 9 bases. Material: CD8+ T cells from PBMCs. CDR3 sequence reads: CASSLTPGTGPNEQFF. The DNA of the CDR3 is TGTGCCAGCAGCTTAACCCCAGGGACAGGGCCCAATGAGCAGTTCTTC.